Below, 27 T cell receptor beta chains from the same sample are listed, as sequenced in a study of cytomegalovirus exposure and HLA in healthy donors. The PCR ran on 60 Vbeta and 13 Jbeta primers. The data were produced by immunoSEQ multiplex PCR, yet TCRdb's version contains in-frame clones alone and is incomplete. The top ten hold approximately 16% of the sample, which has 76,000 or so clones, 73% seen once. Sequences were obtained from PBMCs. The receptors originated from a woman aged 40 to 55 in good health and CMV-seropositive.

The CDR3 DNA sequence: TGTGCCAGCAGCAAGATGGCGGCGAGCGGGATCCCCGAGCAGTACTTC. Translation gives CASSKMAASGIPEQYF. This chain joins TRBV21-1 and TRBJ2-7; the table's D call, TRBD2, has no DNA check behind it. TRBV21-1 is a pseudogene locus. This CDR3 has 16 residues.

V is TRBV19 and J is TRBJ1-1; D uncertain. The V gene's germline CDR1 is LNHDA and CDR2 SQIVND (reference sequence). The CDR3 spans 12 residues. Trimming took 2 bases from V and 7 from J, leaving 8 bases between them. CDR3 residues: CASSISYGEAFF. CDR3 in DNA: TGTGCCAGTAGTATATCCTACGGTGAAGCTTTCTTT.

V gene TRBV4-1 combines with J gene TRBJ1-4, with a possible D match to TRBD1 (6 bases). The CDR3 runs 15 residues. Trimming shortened V by 1 base and J by 6 bases, and 12 bases separated the two germline ends. Per germline, CDR1 MGHRA and CDR2 YSYEKL. CDR3 sequence (DNA): TGCGCCAGCAGCCAAGTCTTACAGGGAGATGAAAAACTGTTTTTT. Residues: CASSQVLQGDEKLFF.

V and J are TRBV4-3 and TRBJ2-3, with TRBD1 matching 8 bases. This CDR3 comprises 15 residues. Germline values: CDR1 LGHNA, CDR2 YSLEER. V shed 2 bases and J 3 bases; nucleotides not matched to a gene: 4. Written as DNA, the CDR3 is TGCGCCAGCAGCCAAACAGGGGGTCTAACAGATACGCAGTATTTT. Its protein product is CASSQTGGLTDTQYF.

The chain uses TRBV28 and TRBJ1-1; D is perhaps TRBD1 (5 bases). The CDR3 has 12 amino acids. From germline, CDR1 is MDHEN and CDR2 SYDVKM. Deletions cut 7 bases from V and 8 bases from J, with 14 bases between. As DNA, the CDR3 is TGTGCCAGCAAAGTAGGGGTCTTCGAAGCTTTCTTT. Its translation is CASKVGVFEAFF.

This clone was recorded a few times. The genes are TRBV28 and TRBJ2-2; D is uncertain. This CDR3 is 13 amino acids long. Germline V gene sequence: CDR1 MDHEN, CDR2 SYDVKM. V lost 6 bases and J lost 1, with 6 bases in between. The CDR3 here is CASSLKNTGELFF. The DNA of the CDR3 is TGTGCCAGCAGCCTAAAGAACACCGGGGAGCTGTTTTTT.

This chain links TRBV20-1 with TRBJ1-1; D uncertain. This CDR3 comprises 11 residues. The germline V and J ends were trimmed by 1 base and 4 bases, with 4 bases remaining between them. Germline loops: CDR1 DFQATT, CDR2 SNEGSKA (reference sequence). For the CDR3, the DNA is TGCAGTGCTAGAGGGAGCACTGAAGCTTTCTTT. Protein product: CSARGSTEAFF.

This clone was counted a single time. The rearrangement links TRBV7-9 to TRBJ2-7; D is possibly TRBD2 (5 bases). The CDR3 totals 13 residues. Germline V lookup: CDR1 SEHNR, CDR2 FQNEAQ (reference sequence). V dropped 8 bases and J dropped 1 base, with 12 bases sitting between them. The CDR3 DNA follows: TGTGCCAGCGAGGGCCCAGGATCCTACGAGCAGTACTTC. Amino acid sequence: CASEGPGSYEQYF.

The chain couples TRBV7-2 to TRBJ1-2, with 7 bases fitting TRBD1. V lost 1 base, J lost 4 bases, and 9 bases stayed unmatched. The CDR3 length is 16 residues. CDR1 and CDR2 (germline): SGHTA, FQGNSA. This CDR3 is CASSLVATGLAYGYTF. CDR3 DNA: TGTGCCAGCAGCTTAGTGGCGACAGGGCTCGCCTATGGCTACACCTTC.

Regarding this clone: Here the CDR3 omits its conserved ending phenylalanine or tryptophan, so a read error is the likely source. The V call is TRBV6-5, the J call TRBJ1-5; 8 bases are shared with TRBD1. The germline gives CDR1 MNHEY, CDR2 SVGAGI. The CDR3 runs to 15 residues. Trimming at V came to 6 bases and at J to 3 bases, leaving 7 bases not matched to a gene. CDR3 in amino acids: CASRDRGDLNQPQHV. As DNA, the CDR3 is TGTGCCAGCAGAGACAGGGGCGACCTCAATCAGCCCCAGCATGTT.

The chain carries TRBV5-1 and TRBJ2-7, with 10 bases lining up with TRBD1. The germline V gene has CDR1 SGHRS and CDR2 YFSETQ. The trim removed 6 bases at V and 1 base at J, leaving 10 bases unmatched. The CDR3 runs to 16 residues. As DNA, the CDR3 is TGCGCCAGCACCCCGGGGCCGGGACAGGGGTCCTACGAGCAGTACTTC. Protein: CASTPGPGQGSYEQYF.

V gene TRBV9 combines with J gene TRBJ1-3; possible D gene TRBD1, 6 bases. Germline V gene sequence: CDR1 SGDLS, CDR2 YYNGEE. This CDR3 has 15 amino acids. With 1 base removed from V and 4 bases from J, the gap between germline ends came to 12 bases. CDR3 nucleotide sequence: TGTGCCAGCAGCGTACTCTCAGGGGCGGGAAACACCATATATTTT. This encodes CASSVLSGAGNTIYF.

This chain connects TRBV6-1 to TRBJ2-3, with TRBD2 identical over 11 bases. CDR3 length equals 16 residues. Looked up from germline, CDR1 is MNHNS and CDR2 is SASEGT. V shed 2 bases, J shed 4 bases, and the junction held 5 bases outside the gene matches. The CDR3 nucleotides are TGTGCCAGCAGTGAAAGACTAGCGGGGAGATCAGATACGCAGTATTTT. Protein sequence: CASSERLAGRSDTQYF.

This rearrangement joins TRBV9 to TRBJ2-5; 13 nucleotides line up with TRBD2. The ends lost 2 bases at V and 1 base at J; junction bases unmatched: 5. The CDR3 covers 17 residues. Germline CDR1 reads SGDLS; CDR2 reads YYNGEE. Here the CDR3 DNA reads TGTGCCAGCAGCGTGGGGACTAGCGGGGACCTCCAAGAGACCCAGTACTTC. The encoded protein is CASSVGTSGDLQETQYF.

The V gene is TRBV7-9, the J gene TRBJ2-3; tentative D call: TRBD2 (7 bases). The germline CDR1 and CDR2 sequences are SEHNR and FQNEAQ (reference sequence). The CDR3 loop spans 11 amino acids. The CDR3 sequence is CAGGATDTQYF. The CDR3 bases are TGTGCAGGGGGGGCCACAGATACGCAGTATTTT. Based on the CDR3 plus reference TRBV7-9 and TRBJ2-3, the full variable domain is DTGVSQNPRHKITKRGQNVTFRCDPISEHNRLYWYRQTLGQGPEFLTYFQNEAQLEKSRLLSDRFSAERPKGSFSTLEIQRTEQGDSAMYLCAGGATDTQYFGPGTRLTVL.

The chain has TRBV9 and TRBJ2-5; 9 bases line up with TRBD1. There are 16 residues in the CDR3. After removal of 4 bases from V and 5 bases from J, the junction contained 12 bases not matched to a gene. Germline CDR1 reads SGDLS; CDR2 reads YYNGEE. The CDR3 reads CASSQGQGYSGETQYF. DNA of the CDR3: TGTGCCAGCAGCCAGGGACAGGGTTATTCGGGGGAGACCCAGTACTTC.

The chain joins TRBV5-4 to TRBJ2-7, with 7 bases lining up with TRBD2. Germline V lookup: CDR1 SGHNT, CDR2 YYREEE (reference sequence). CDR3 length: 14 residues. V gave up 4 bases and J gave up 5 bases; unmatched junction bases: 9. The CDR3 region is CASSPQREAHEQYF. In DNA form, the CDR3 reads TGTGCCAGCAGCCCCCAGCGGGAAGCCCACGAGCAGTACTTC.

This sequence joins TRBV18 and TRBJ2-7; TRBD1 agrees at 7 bases. The CDR3 spans 14 residues. Per the germline V gene, CDR1 is KGHSH and CDR2 is LQKENI. The junction had 5 bases not matched to a gene; V was cut back by 2 bases and J by 4 bases. This CDR3 reads CASSPGTAIYEQYF. In DNA, the CDR3 is TGTGCCAGCTCACCAGGGACAGCGATATACGAGCAGTACTTC.

The chain uses TRBV20-1 and TRBJ1-4, with a possible D match to TRBD1 (6 bases). Trimming shortened V by 7 bases and J by 7 bases, and 10 bases separated the two germline ends. The CDR3 covers 11 residues. Germline values: CDR1 DFQATT, CDR2 SNEGSKA (reference sequence). The CDR3 coding sequence is TGCAGTGGAGACAGGCGTGAAAAACTGTTTTTT. This encodes CSGDRREKLFF.

The chain joins TRBV18 to TRBJ2-7, with TRBD2 matching over 7 bases. This CDR3 region has 15 residues. Germline loops: CDR1 KGHSH, CDR2 LQKENI. After removal of 6 bases from V and 1 base from J, the junction contained 9 bases not matched to a gene. CDR3 protein: CASSQLAGDSYEQYF. The CDR3 coding sequence is TGTGCCAGCTCTCAGTTGGCGGGGGATTCCTACGAGCAGTACTTC.

This sequence joins TRBV6-1 and TRBJ2-3; 8 nucleotides line up with TRBD2. Trimming removed 3 bases from V and 4 bases from J; junction bases left unmatched: 3. This CDR3 spans 14 amino acids. Germline lookup yields CDR1 MNHNS and CDR2 SASEGT. In DNA, the CDR3 is TGTGCCAGCAGTGAGGGACTAGACCCAGATACGCAGTATTTT. Translating it yields CASSEGLDPDTQYF.

The chain joins TRBV29-1 to TRBJ1-2; 7 bases fit TRBD1. Per the germline V gene, CDR1 is SQVTM and CDR2 is ANQGSEA. CDR3 length equals 11 residues. This CDR3 reads CRTDTGEGYTF. The CDR3 nucleotides are TGCAGGACCGATACAGGGGAAGGCTACACCTTC.

The chain couples TRBV28 to TRBJ1-3; no firm D call. The length of the CDR3 is 14 residues. Trimming pared 3 bases from V and 4 bases from J, leaving 10 bases between. CDR1 is MDHEN, CDR2 SYDVKM, per germline. CDR3 DNA sequence: TGTGCCAGCAGTTTGCCCACGGGAGGAAACACCATATATTTT. This sequence encodes CASSLPTGGNTIYF.

This clone was seen only a few times. The rearrangement uses TRBV30 and TRBJ2-4; 12 bases match TRBD2. The J segment lost 7 bases and the V segment lost 2 bases, leaving 9 bases of the junction unmatched. This CDR3 comprises 16 residues. CDR1 and CDR2 (germline): GTSNPN, SVGIG (reference sequence). The CDR3 DNA reads TGTGCCTGGAGTCATCTAGCGGGGGGGCTTCGGAACATTCAGTACTTC. Translating it yields CAWSHLAGGLRNIQYF.

This chain uses TRBV28 with TRBJ1-4; the D gene is possibly TRBD1 (6 bases). Germline assignment: CDR1 MDHEN and CDR2 SYDVKM. Between the trimmed V and J ends, which lost 5 bases and 2 bases, there was a span of 9 bases. This CDR3 spans 14 amino acids. CDR3 nucleotides: TGTGCCAGCAGTCCTCAGGGGACTAATGAAAAACTGTTTTTT. This codes for CASSPQGTNEKLFF.

The V gene is TRBV4-1, the J gene TRBJ1-6; TRBD1 aligns across 8 bases. V was pared by 2 bases and J by 7 bases, with 7 bases of the junction left unmatched. Germline V gives CDR1 MGHRA, CDR2 YSYEKL. The CDR3 has 16 amino acids. DNA for the CDR3: TGCGCCAGCAGCCAACGGCAGGGGGCGGACAATTCACCCCTCCACTTT. This gives the protein CASSQRQGADNSPLHF.

The rearrangement joins TRBV9 to TRBJ2-7; a possible D gene is TRBD2 (5 bases). This CDR3 is 13 amino acids long. The V end lost 3 bases, the J end lost 2 bases, and 9 bases lay between the germline ends. Germline V CDR1 and CDR2: SGDLS, YYNGEE. This CDR3 reads CASSAGIAYEQYF. CDR3 in DNA: TGTGCCAGCAGCGCCGGGATCGCCTACGAGCAGTACTTC.